This TCR beta chain appears in the sequencing data of a study of Graves' ophthalmopathy and Graves' hyperthyroidism. For repertoire sequencing, the TCR beta CDR3 regions were amplified from RNA transcripts. First-round RT-PCR used HTBI primers; second-round multiplex PCR followed. TCRdb reprocessed the multiplex PCR reads via MiXCR and lists one record per CDR3 protein. This repertoire shows approximately 1.2 million distinct CDR3 sequences, 35% to 40% found once; its top ten account for roughly 10%. In regard to this clonotype: The target antigen is unknown.

Orbital computed tomography and thyroid ultrasound, along with TRAb, serum thyroxine and clinical symptoms, underpinned diagnosis. Trimming cost V 2 bases and J 5 bases, with 16 bases left between them. The V gene's germline CDR1 is LNHDA and CDR2 SQIVND (reference sequence). This CDR3 is built from 15 residues. Findings of the study overall: The blood repertoire also included most expanded thyroid clonotypes above 0.001 frequency.

The clonotype originates from an adult man with Graves' hyperthyroidism. This chain uses TRBV19 with TRBJ2-7; D is uncertain. Sample: peripheral blood or thyroid tissue (not recorded which). CDR3: CASSIPHSHGHEQYF. CDR3 DNA sequence: TGTGCCAGTAGTATACCCCACAGCCATGGGCACGAGCAGTACTTC.